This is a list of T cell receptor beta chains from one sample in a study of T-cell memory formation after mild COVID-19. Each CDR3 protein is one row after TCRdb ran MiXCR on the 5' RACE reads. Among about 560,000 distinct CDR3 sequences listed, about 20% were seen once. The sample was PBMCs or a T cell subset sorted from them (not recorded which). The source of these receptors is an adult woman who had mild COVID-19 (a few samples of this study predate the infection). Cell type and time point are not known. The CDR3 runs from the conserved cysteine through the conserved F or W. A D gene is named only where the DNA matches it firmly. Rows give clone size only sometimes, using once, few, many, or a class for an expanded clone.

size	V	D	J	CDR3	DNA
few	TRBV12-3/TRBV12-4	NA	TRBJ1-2	CASSSRGGYGYTF	TGTGCCAGCAGCTCCAGGGGTGGCTATGGCTACACCTTC
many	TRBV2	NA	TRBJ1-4	CASRQGGEKLFF	TGTGCCAGCAGACAGGGTGGGGAAAAACTGTTTTTT
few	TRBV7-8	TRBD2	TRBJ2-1	CASSLRPGGLRTSGRLDEQFF	TGTGCCAGCAGCTTACGTCCAGGGGGGTTACGGACTAGCGGGAGACTCGATGAGCAGTTCTTC
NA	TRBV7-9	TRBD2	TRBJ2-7	CASSVGLQYEQYF	TGTGCCAGCAGCGTGGGACTACAATACGAGCAGTACTTC
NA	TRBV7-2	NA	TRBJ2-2	CASSFSVSRDPGNTGELFF	TGTGCCAGCAGCTTTAGTGTCTCCCGGGACCCGGGGAACACCGGGGAGCTGTTTTTT
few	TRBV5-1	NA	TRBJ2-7	CASSLPTHPRGGEKDYEQYF	TGCGCCAGCAGCTTGCCAACTCACCCCCGAGGAGGGGAGAAAGACTACGAGCAGTACTTC
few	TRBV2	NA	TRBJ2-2	CASGGALDNTGELFF	TGTGCCAGCGGGGGGGCTTTAGACAACACCGGGGAGCTGTTTTTT
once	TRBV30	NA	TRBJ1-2	CAWSRAVNYGYTF	TGTGCCTGGAGCAGGGCAGTCAACTATGGCTACACCTTC
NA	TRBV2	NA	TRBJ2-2	CASSVHWAAGELFF	TGTGCCAGCAGTGTCCATTGGGCGGCCGGGGAGCTGTTTTTT
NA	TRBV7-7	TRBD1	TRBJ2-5	CASSLAYGQGQSGNWQETQYF	TGTGCTAGCAGCTTAGCTTACGGACAGGGGCAATCGGGTAATTGGCAAGAGACCCAGTACTTC
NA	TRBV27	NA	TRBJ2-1	CASSLLGRSSYNEQFF	TGTGCCAGCAGTTTATTAGGCAGAAGCTCCTACAATGAGCAGTTCTTC
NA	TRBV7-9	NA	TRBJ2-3	CASSLWSYTDTQYF	TGTGCCAGCAGCTTATGGTCTTACACAGATACGCAGTATTTT
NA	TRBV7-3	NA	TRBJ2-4	CASSPGVGQGIQYF	TGTGCCAGCAGCCCTGGAGTCGGACAAGGCATTCAGTACTTC
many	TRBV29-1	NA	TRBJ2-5	CSVRRTSQETQYF	TGCAGCGTCCGACGGACGTCTCAAGAGACCCAGTACTTC
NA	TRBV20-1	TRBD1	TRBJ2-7	CSAYRQGSYEQYF	TGCAGTGCTTACAGACAGGGATCCTACGAGCAGTACTTC
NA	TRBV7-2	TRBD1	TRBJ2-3	CASSVGTAITDTQYF	TGTGCCAGCAGCGTCGGGACAGCCATCACAGATACGCAGTATTTT
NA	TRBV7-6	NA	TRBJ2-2	CASSSMGLTTGELFF	TGTGCCAGCAGCTCAATGGGACTTACCACCGGGGAGCTGTTTTTT
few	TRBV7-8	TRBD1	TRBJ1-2	CASSLVAARGTAFTYGYTF	TGTGCCAGCAGCTTAGTAGCGGCCAGGGGGACCGCCTTTACCTATGGCTACACCTTC
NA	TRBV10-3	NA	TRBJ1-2	CAISESDRYYGYTF	TGTGCCATCAGTGAGTCCGACAGATACTATGGCTACACCTTC
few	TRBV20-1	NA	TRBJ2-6	CSARGRSGDRDFSGANVLTF	TGCAGTGCTAGAGGACGGTCGGGTGACAGAGACTTCTCTGGGGCCAACGTCCTGACTTTC
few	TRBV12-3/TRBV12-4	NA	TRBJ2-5	CASSLLGVLRGQETQYF	TGTGCCAGCAGTTTACTCGGGGTCCTACGGGGGCAAGAGACCCAGTACTTC
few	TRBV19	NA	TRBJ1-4	CASSGIDATNEKLFF	TGTGCCAGTAGTGGGATCGATGCAACTAATGAAAAACTGTTTTTT
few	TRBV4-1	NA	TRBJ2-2	CASSQATGLAGELFF	TGCGCCAGCAGCCAAGCAACAGGGCTGGCCGGGGAGCTGTTTTTT
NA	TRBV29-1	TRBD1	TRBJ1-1	CSVGQGRTEAFF	TGCAGCGTGGGACAGGGTCGGACTGAAGCTTTCTTT
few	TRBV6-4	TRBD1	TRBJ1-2	CASSDGTDYGYTF	TGTGCCAGCAGTGACGGGACAGACTATGGCTACACCTTC
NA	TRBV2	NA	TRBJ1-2	CASSPEGRGSYGYTF	TGTGCCAGCAGCCCGGAGGGGCGGGGAAGCTATGGCTACACCTTC
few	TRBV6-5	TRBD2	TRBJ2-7	CASSYRQRGASYEQYF	TGTGCCAGCAGTTACCGGCAGCGGGGGGCCTCCTACGAGCAGTACTTC
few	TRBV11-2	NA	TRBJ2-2	CASSIFSAGSERDTGELFF	TGTGCCAGCAGCATCTTCTCCGCCGGGAGTGAGAGGGACACCGGGGAGCTGTTTTTT
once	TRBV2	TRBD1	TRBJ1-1	CASNPGQGNPTEAFF	TGTGCCAGCAACCCGGGACAGGGTAATCCCACTGAAGCTTTCTTT
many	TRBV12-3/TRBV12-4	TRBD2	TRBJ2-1	CASGLADNNEQFF	TGTGCCAGCGGACTAGCGGACAACAATGAGCAGTTCTTC
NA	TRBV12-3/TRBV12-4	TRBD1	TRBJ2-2	CASSLWHRGPNGELFF	TGTGCCAGCAGTTTATGGCACAGGGGGCCGAACGGGGAGCTGTTTTTT
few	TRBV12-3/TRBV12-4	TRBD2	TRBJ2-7	CASSLSMGGTLYEQYF	TGTGCCAGCAGTTTATCCATGGGGGGGACCCTGTACGAGCAGTACTTC
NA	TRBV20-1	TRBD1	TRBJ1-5	CSATGTGKAQPQHF	TGCAGTGCTACCGGGACAGGGAAGGCTCAGCCCCAGCATTTT
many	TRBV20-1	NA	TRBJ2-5	CSALSGKETQYF	TGCAGTGCTCTGAGTGGGAAGGAGACCCAGTACTTC
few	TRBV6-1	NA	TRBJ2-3	CASSVPDTQYF	TGTGCCAGCAGTGTTCCAGATACGCAGTATTTT
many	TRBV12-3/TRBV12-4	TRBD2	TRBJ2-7	CASSPVLAGGPYEQYF	TGTGCCAGCAGTCCCGTCTTAGCGGGGGGCCCCTACGAGCAGTACTTC
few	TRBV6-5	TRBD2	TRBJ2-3	CASSYSWLAVSTDTQYF	TGTGCCAGCAGTTATTCTTGGCTAGCGGTTAGCACAGATACGCAGTATTTT
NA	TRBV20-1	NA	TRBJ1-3	CSARDPDVGNTIYF	TGCAGTGCTAGAGATCCCGACGTTGGAAACACCATATATTTT